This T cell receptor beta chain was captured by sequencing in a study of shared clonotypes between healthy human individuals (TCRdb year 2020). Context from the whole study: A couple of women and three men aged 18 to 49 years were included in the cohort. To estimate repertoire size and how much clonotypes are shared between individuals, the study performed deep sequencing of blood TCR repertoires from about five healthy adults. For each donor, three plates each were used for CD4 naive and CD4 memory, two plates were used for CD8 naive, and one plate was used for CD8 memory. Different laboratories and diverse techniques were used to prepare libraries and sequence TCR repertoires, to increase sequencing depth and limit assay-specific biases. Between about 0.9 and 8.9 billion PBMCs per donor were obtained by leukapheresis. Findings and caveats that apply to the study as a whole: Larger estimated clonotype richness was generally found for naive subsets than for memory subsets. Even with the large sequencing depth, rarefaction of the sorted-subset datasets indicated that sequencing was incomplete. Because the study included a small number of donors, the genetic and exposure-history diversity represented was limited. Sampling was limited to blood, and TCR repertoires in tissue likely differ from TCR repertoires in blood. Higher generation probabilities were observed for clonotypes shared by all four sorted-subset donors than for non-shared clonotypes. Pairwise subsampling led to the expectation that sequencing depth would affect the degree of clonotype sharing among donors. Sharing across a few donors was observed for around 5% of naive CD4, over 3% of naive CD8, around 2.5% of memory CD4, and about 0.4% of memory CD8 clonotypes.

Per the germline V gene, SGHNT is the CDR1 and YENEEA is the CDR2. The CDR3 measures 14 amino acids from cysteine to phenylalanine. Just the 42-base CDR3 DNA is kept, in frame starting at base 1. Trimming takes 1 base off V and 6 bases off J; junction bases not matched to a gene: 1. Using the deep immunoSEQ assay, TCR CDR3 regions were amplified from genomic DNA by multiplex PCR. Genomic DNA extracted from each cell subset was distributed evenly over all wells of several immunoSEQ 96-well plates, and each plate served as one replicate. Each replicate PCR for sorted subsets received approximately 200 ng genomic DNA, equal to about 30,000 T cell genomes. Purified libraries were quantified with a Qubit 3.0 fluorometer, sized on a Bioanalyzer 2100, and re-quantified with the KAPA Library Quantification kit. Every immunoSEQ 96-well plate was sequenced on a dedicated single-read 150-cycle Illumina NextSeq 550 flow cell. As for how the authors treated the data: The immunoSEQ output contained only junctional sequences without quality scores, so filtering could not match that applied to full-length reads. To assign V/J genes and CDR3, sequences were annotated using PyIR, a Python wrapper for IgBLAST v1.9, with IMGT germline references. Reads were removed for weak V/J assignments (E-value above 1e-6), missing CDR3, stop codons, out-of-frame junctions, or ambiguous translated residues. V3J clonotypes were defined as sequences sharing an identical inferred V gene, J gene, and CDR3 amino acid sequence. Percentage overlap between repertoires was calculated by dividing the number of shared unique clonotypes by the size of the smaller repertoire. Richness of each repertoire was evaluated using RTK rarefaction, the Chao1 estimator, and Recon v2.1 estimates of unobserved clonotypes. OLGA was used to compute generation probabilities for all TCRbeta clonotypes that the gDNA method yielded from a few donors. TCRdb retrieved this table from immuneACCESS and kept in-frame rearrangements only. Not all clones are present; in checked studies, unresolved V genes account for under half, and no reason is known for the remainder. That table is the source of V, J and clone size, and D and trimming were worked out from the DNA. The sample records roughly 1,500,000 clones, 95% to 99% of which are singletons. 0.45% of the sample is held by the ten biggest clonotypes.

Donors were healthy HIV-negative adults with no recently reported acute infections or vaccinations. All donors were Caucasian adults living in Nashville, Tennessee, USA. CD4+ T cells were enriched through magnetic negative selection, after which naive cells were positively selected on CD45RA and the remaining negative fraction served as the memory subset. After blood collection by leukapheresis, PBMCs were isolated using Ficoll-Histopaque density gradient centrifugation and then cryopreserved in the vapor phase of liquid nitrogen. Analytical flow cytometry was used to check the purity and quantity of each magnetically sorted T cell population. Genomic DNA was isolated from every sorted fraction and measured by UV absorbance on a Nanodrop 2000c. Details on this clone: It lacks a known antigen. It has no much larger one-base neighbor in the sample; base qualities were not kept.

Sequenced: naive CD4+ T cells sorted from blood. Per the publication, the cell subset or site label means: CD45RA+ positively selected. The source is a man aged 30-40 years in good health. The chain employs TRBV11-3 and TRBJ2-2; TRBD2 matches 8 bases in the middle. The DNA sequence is TGTGCCAGCAGCTTAGGGACTAGCTCCGGGGAGCTGTTTTTT. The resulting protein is CASSLGTSSGELFF.